The 8 T cell receptor beta chains reported below all come from one sample, sequenced in a study of cytomegalovirus exposure and HLA in healthy donors. Amplification used 60 Vbeta primers and 13 Jbeta primers. Some clones are missing from TCRdb's copy, which holds only in-frame ones; the method was immunoSEQ multiplex PCR. The sample carries over 150,000 clones, roughly 80% recorded once. The source material was PBMCs. The receptors originated from a man younger than 40 in good health and CMV-seropositive.

The gene calls are TRBV2 and TRBJ2-7; 7 bases are a match to TRBD1. In germline, CDR1 is SNHLY, CDR2 FYNNEI. V lost 6 bases, J lost 0 bases, and 8 bases stayed unmatched. The CDR3 length is 15 residues. The CDR3 region is CASRETGSLSYEQYF. DNA for the CDR3: TGTGCCAGCAGGGAGACAGGGTCCCTCTCCTACGAGCAGTACTTC.

The genes are TRBV5-1 and TRBJ2-1; 10 bases agree with TRBD1. Germline CDR1 is SGHRS and CDR2 is YFSETQ. The V segment lost 5 bases and the J segment 4 bases; nucleotides outside the gene matches: 6. There are 15 residues in the CDR3. The CDR3 sequence: CASRRQGASYNEQFF. The CDR3 DNA reads as TGCGCCAGCAGACGACAGGGGGCGTCGTACAATGAGCAGTTCTTC.

This clone was counted once. The CDR3 nucleotides are TGTGCCAGCCAGGGATACTACGAGCAGTACTTC. As protein: CASQGYYEQYF. V gene TRBV6-1 combines with J gene TRBJ2-7; D is possibly TRBD1 (5 bases). This CDR3 comprises 11 residues. V was trimmed by 8 bases and J by 3 bases, leaving 8 bases between them. In germline, CDR1 is MNHNS, CDR2 SASEGT.

The V call is TRBV7-2, the J call TRBJ1-1; a weak D match, TRBD1 (6 bases). The CDR3 covers 14 residues. The germline V gene has CDR1 SGHTA and CDR2 FQGNSA. Trimming shortened V by 1 base and J by 5 bases, and 11 bases separated the two germline ends. The DNA for the CDR3 is TGTGCCAGCAGCTTAGTGGGACACACTACTGAAGCTTTCTTT. Its protein is CASSLVGHTTEAFF.

The chain carries TRBV9 and TRBJ2-5; 8 bases are a match to TRBD1. V trimming: 3 bases; J trimming: 1 base; junction bases outside the gene matches: 2. This CDR3 contains 14 residues. CDR1 is SGDLS and CDR2 is YYNGEE in the germline V gene. The CDR3 coding sequence is TGTGCCAGCAGCGAGACAGGGGCCCAAGAGACCCAGTACTTC. It specifies CASSETGAQETQYF.

The chain links TRBV6-5 to TRBJ1-1; maybe TRBD1 (6 bases). Germline-derived CDR1 and CDR2 are MNHEY and SVGAGI. The CDR3 has 16 amino acids. V dropped 0 bases and J dropped 4 bases, with 15 bases sitting between them. In nucleotides, the CDR3 is TGTGCCAGCAGTTACTCCCACAGGGAGGGTTCCACTGAAGCTTTCTTT. Residues: CASSYSHREGSTEAFF.

The V call is TRBV14, the J call TRBJ2-7; D is uncertain. Germline V gene data show CDR1 as SGHDN and CDR2 as FVKESK. The CDR3 contains 13 residues. The V end was cut by 5 bases, the J end by 6 bases, with 14 bases between. In nucleotides, the CDR3 is TGTGCCAGCAGCACCCGACCCTGGGCCGAGCAGTACTTC. This gives the protein CASSTRPWAEQYF.

This chain connects TRBV5-1 to TRBJ1-1, with D possibly TRBD1 on 6 matching bases. The germline V and J ends were trimmed by 4 bases and 5 bases, with 15 bases remaining between them. The CDR3 runs 14 residues. Per the germline V gene, CDR1 is SGHRS and CDR2 is YFSETQ. CDR3 sequence (DNA): TGCGCCAGCAGCGGGGGCCTCGTCGAGACTGAAGCTTTCTTT. It translates to CASSGGLVETEAFF.